What follows are 18 T cell receptor beta chains derived from one specimen sequenced in a study of blood T cells in healthy people across ages. Alongside a J-beta primer mix, a sample-barcoded 5' primer served in a second PCR lasting about 7 to 12 cycles. TCRdb passed the 5' RACE reads through MiXCR, listing each CDR3 protein once. The sample records about 670,000 distinct CDR3 sequences, 52% being singletons. Input material: blood. These receptors all come from a woman older than 75 in good health.

The chain combines TRBV27 with TRBJ2-7, with TRBD2 identical over 7 bases. The germline CDR1 and CDR2 sequences are MNHEY and SMNVEV (reference sequence). The CDR3 has 16 residues. J lost 2 bases, V lost 5 bases, and 12 bases had no gene match. The CDR3 here is CASSPSRLAATYEQYF. The CDR3 nucleotides are TGTGCCAGCAGTCCCAGCCGGCTAGCGGCCACCTACGAGCAGTACTTC.

This chain uses TRBV10-3 with TRBJ1-2; unclear D gene. The germline CDR1 and CDR2 sequences are ENHRY and SYGVKD. This CDR3 is 10 amino acids long. V lost 2 bases to trimming and J lost 6 bases, with 1 base between them. The CDR3 coding sequence is TGTGCCATCAGTGAGCATGGCTACACCTTC. Translation gives CAISEHGYTF.

The table lists this clonotype with many counts. V gene TRBV5-1 combines with J gene TRBJ2-5; 9 nucleotides agree with TRBD1. The CDR3 consists of 15 residues. Losses at the gene ends were 4 bases for V and 5 bases for J; bases not matched to a gene: 9. Germline values: CDR1 SGHRS, CDR2 YFSETQ. The CDR3 DNA sequence: TGCGCCAGCAGCCCCAACAGGGGGCAGTTGGAGACCCAGTACTTC. Its protein is CASSPNRGQLETQYF.

The J gene is TRBJ2-1, the V gene TRBV12-3 or TRBV12-4, with D possibly matching TRBD2 (5 bases). The CDR3 covers 15 residues. Between the trimmed V and J ends, which lost 2 bases and 4 bases, there was a span of 12 bases. The chain's CDR3 is CASSLWRATYNEQFF. CDR3 nucleotides: TGTGCCAGCAGTTTATGGCGGGCTACTTACAATGAGCAGTTCTTC.

Points on this clonotype: This could be a read error, since a much larger clone is one nucleotide away. This rearrangement joins TRBV7-7 to TRBJ2-7; D uncertain. Germline CDR1 SSHAT, CDR2 FNYEAQ (reference sequence). This CDR3 has 13 amino acids. The CDR3 DNA reads TGTGCTAGCAGCCTCCCCGGCGTCAATGAGCAGTACTTC. Translated: CASSLPGVNEQYF.

This clonotype appeared many times. CDR3 in amino acids: CSARGGQIYNEQFF. In DNA, the CDR3 is TGCAGCGCCCGAGGGGGCCAGATTTACAATGAGCAGTTCTTC. V and J are TRBV29-1 and TRBJ2-1; 7 bases agree with TRBD1. Germline assignment: CDR1 SQVTM and CDR2 ANQGSEA. Trimming cost V 7 bases and J 4 bases; bases outside gene matches: 10. The CDR3 extends over 14 amino acids.

About this clonotype itself: A much larger clonotype is one base distant, so this may be a read error. V and J are TRBV5-1 and TRBJ2-7, with 7 bases lining up with TRBD2. CDR3 length: 17 residues. J lost 7 bases, V lost 4 bases, and 20 bases had no gene match. Germline values: CDR1 SGHRS, CDR2 YFSETQ. The CDR3 DNA sequence: TGCGCCAGCAGCGGAGGGGAGGTTTACGGACTAGGCTATGAGCAGTACTTC. It encodes CASSGGEVYGLGYEQYF.

The chain carries TRBV28 and TRBJ2-7; 8 bases align to TRBD1. J was trimmed by 3 bases and V by 4 bases; bases with no gene match: 8. CDR1 is MDHEN, CDR2 SYDVKM, per germline. The CDR3 runs to 15 residues. The DNA for the CDR3 is TGTGCCAGCAGTTCCGACAGGGGATACGTCTACGAGCAGTACTTC. The encoded protein is CASSSDRGYVYEQYF.

This clonotype was recorded a few times. V gene TRBV5-1 combines with J gene TRBJ1-4, with a weak D call TRBD1 (5 bases). V gave up 0 bases and J gave up 6 bases, with 9 bases separating them. Germline loops: CDR1 SGHRS, CDR2 YFSETQ. The CDR3 covers 14 residues. The CDR3 sequence is CASSLEGVDEKLFF. The CDR3 DNA is TGCGCCAGCAGCTTGGAAGGGGTAGATGAAAAACTGTTTTTT. The full variable domain, rest sourced from reference TRBV5-1 and TRBJ1-4, is KAGVTQTPRYLIKTRGQQVTLSCSPISGHRSVSWYQQTPGQGLQFLFEYFSETQRNKGNFPGRFSGRQFSNSRSEMNVSTLELGDSALYLCASSLEGVDEKLFFGSGTQLSVL.

This clonotype turned up a few times. The DNA for the CDR3 is TGCGCCAGCAGCTTACAGGGGTACTCCCATGGAGTTACGCAGTATTTT. Its translation: CASSLQGYSHGVTQYF. V is TRBV5-1 and J is TRBJ2-3, with TRBD1 matching 7 bases. Germline V CDR1 and CDR2: SGHRS, YFSETQ. V trimming: 2 bases; J trimming: 8 bases; junction bases outside the gene matches: 14. This CDR3 contains 16 residues.

There are many counts of this clonotype. The rearrangement joins TRBV7-9 to TRBJ2-1; D perhaps matches TRBD2 (5 bases). In germline, CDR1 is SEHNR, CDR2 FQNEAQ (reference sequence). This CDR3 has 14 amino acids. Trimming left V 0 bases short and J 11 bases short, with 14 bases between. The CDR3 loop reads CASSLAPHGEQQFF. The DNA of the CDR3 is TGTGCCAGCAGCTTAGCGCCGCACGGGGAGCAGCAGTTCTTC.

A remark on this clonotype: At one end, the junction sequence differs from germline, possibly due to a read error. The chain uses TRBV27 and TRBJ2-3; perhaps TRBD1 as D (6 bases). The CDR3 extends over 16 amino acids. Germline V gene lookup returns CDR1 MNHEY and CDR2 SMNVEV (reference sequence). The CDR3 nucleotides are TGTGCCAGCAGTTTATCGTCCAGGGGACGCACAGATACGCAGTCTTTT. This encodes CASSLSSRGRTDTQSF.

CDR3 DNA: TGTGCCACCAGCAGAGCGAGCCTAAACATTCAGTACTTC. Translation: CATSRASLNIQYF. J is TRBJ2-4 and V is TRBV15, with D unresolved. V lost 1 base, J lost 6 bases, and 7 bases lay in between. Germline-derived CDR1 and CDR2 are LNHNV and YYDKDF (reference sequence). This CDR3 is 13 amino acids long.

The gene calls are TRBV12-5 and TRBJ2-3, with 12 bases lining up with TRBD2. Germline CDR1 and CDR2: LGHNT and FRNRAP. The CDR3 contains 18 residues. The V segment lost 0 bases and the J segment 1 base; nucleotides outside the gene matches: 5. For the CDR3, the DNA is TGTGCTAGTGGTTTGGTAACCGGACTAGCGGGGCGCACAGATACGCAGTATTTT. This codes for CASGLVTGLAGRTDTQYF.

The chain is built from TRBV11-1 and TRBJ1-1; D is uncertain. Trimming cost V 2 bases and J 0 bases, with 13 bases left between them. The CDR3 totals 16 residues. Looked up from germline, CDR1 is SGHAT and CDR2 is FQDESV (reference sequence). The CDR3 reads CASSLYQGELNTEAFF. DNA of the CDR3: TGTGCCAGCAGCTTATATCAAGGAGAATTGAACACTGAAGCTTTCTTT. Filled out from reference TRBV11-1 and TRBJ1-1, the complete variable domain reads EAEVAQSPRYKITEKSQAVAFWCDPISGHATLYWYRQILGQGPELLVQFQDESVVDDSQLPKDRFSAERLKGVDSTLKIQPAELGDSAMYLCASSLYQGELNTEAFFGQGTRLTVV.

The J gene is TRBJ1-2, the V gene TRBV15; tentative D call: TRBD1 (5 bases). This CDR3 has 14 amino acids. Germline V gene lookup returns CDR1 LNHNV and CDR2 YYDKDF (reference sequence). Trimming left V 0 bases short and J 6 bases short, with 11 bases between. CDR3 sequence: CATSRDFGGDGYTF. CDR3 nucleotides: TGTGCCACCAGCAGAGATTTTGGGGGAGATGGCTACACCTTC.

The J gene is TRBJ2-3, the V gene TRBV9; D is unclear. Looked up from germline, CDR1 is SGDLS and CDR2 is YYNGEE. V was trimmed by 4 bases and J by 0 bases, leaving 9 bases between them. The CDR3 sequence is 14 residues long. The CDR3 sequence is CASSTVSSTDTQYF. The CDR3 coding sequence is TGTGCCAGCAGCACAGTATCCAGCACAGATACGCAGTATTTT. Full variable domain (outside the CDR3, taken from reference TRBV9 and TRBJ2-3): DSGVTQTPKHLITATGQRVTLRCSPRSGDLSVYWYQQSLDQGLQFLIQYYNGEERAKGNILERFSAQQFPDLHSELNLSSLELGDSALYFCASSTVSSTDTQYFGPGTRLTVL.

This clonotype has a count of ten or more. The chain uses TRBV2 and TRBJ2-5; 7 positions agree with TRBD2. This CDR3 has 14 amino acids. Germline CDR1 is SNHLY and CDR2 is FYNNEI. Trimming took 0 bases from V and 5 from J; bases not matched to a gene: 3. The CDR3 protein is CASSEAGLDETQYF. The CDR3 nucleotides read TGTGCCAGCAGTGAAGCTGGACTAGATGAGACCCAGTACTTC.